Included here is one T cell receptor (beta chain) sequence, with context. What it binds is not known. This sample is part of a study of vaccination and CD4 T cells after COVID-19. Across the whole study: Post-vaccine sampling followed dose two by a median 72 days (range 14 to 241). Control cultures used a CEFX viral epitope pool, an HIV-1 Nef peptide pool, or no peptide.

Cultured CD4+ T-cell DNA underwent Oncomine TCR Beta short-read sequencing. Genomic DNA extraction was carried out from cultured CD4+ T cells. TCRdb processed the PCR reads anew with MiXCR; each CDR3 protein has one entry. This sample has about 20,000 distinct CDR3 sequences, with 50% to 55% found just once. V lost 5 bases and J lost 2; bases outside the gene matches: 30. The CDR3 covers 24 residues. Germline CDR1 MNHEY, CDR2 SMNVEV (reference sequence). Overall study results and limits: Relatively few convalescent patients and no early post-infection timepoints were analyzed.

Treatment denoted: approximately nine-day PBMC culture with coronavirus spike peptide pools or control peptides (ViraFEST assay). Sample: CD4+ T cells from blood, cultured in vitro. The rearrangement links TRBV27 to TRBJ2-7; 13 positions match TRBD2. The receptor comes from a human donor who had recovered from COVID-19. CDR3 sequence: CASSLSGQARPGLAGSLVPYEQYF. CDR3 nucleotide sequence: TGTGCCAGCAGTCTCTCCGGACAGGCGAGACCGGGACTAGCGGGATCCCTGGTCCCCTACGAGCAGTACTTC.